This TCR beta chain was retrieved from a study of blood T cell repertoires in COVID-19. Study-wide background: Samples taken during acute and convalescent COVID-19 were collected in the United States, Italy and Spain. Sources were T cells, B-cell-depleted T cells, or PBMCs; the material itself was cDNA or gDNA.

The V end was cut by 6 bases, the J end by 4 bases, with 10 bases between. The CDR3 totals 12 residues. Germline V gene lookup returns CDR1 KGHSH and CDR2 LQKENI. Patients of the Seattle cohort, enrolled during active infection, were followed longitudinally. Per the original methods: Amplification of reference gene primers was used by the study to estimate nucleated cell counts. Some clones are missing from TCRdb's copy, which holds only in-frame ones; the method was immunoSEQ multiplex PCR. V, J and clone size reflect that table, while D and trimming were determined from the DNA. The repertoire consists of around 300,000 clones, with roughly 90% occurring once and the leading ten covering approximately 2.9%.

This rearrangement joins TRBV18 to TRBJ2-7, with D perhaps matching TRBD2 (6 bases). This clonotype was obtained from a woman in her 30s with COVID-19, enrolled during active disease. The sequenced material came from peripheral blood. The CDR3 sequence is CASSSGGYEQYF. The CDR3, as DNA: TGTGCCAGCTCTTCCGGGGGATACGAGCAGTACTTC.